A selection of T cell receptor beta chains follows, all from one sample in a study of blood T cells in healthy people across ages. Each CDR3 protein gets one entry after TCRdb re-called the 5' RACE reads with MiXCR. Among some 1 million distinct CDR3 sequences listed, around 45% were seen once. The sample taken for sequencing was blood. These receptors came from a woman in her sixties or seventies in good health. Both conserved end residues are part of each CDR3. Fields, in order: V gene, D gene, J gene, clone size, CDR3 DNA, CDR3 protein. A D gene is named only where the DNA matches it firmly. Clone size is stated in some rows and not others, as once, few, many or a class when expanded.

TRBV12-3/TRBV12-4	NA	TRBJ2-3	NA	TGTGCCAGCAGTGAAGGACAGAGAAGAGATACGCAGTATTTT	CASSEGQRRDTQYF
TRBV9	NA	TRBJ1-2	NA	TGTGCCAGCAGCGAGAGGTGGCCAAACTATGGCTACACCTTC	CASSERWPNYGYTF
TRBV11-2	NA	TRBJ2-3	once	TGTACCAGCAGCTCTTTTGGGGCAGATACGCAGTATTTT	CTSSSFGADTQYF
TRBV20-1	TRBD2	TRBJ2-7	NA	TGCAGTGCTAAACTTCTAGCGGGAGTAGGATACGAGCAGTACTTC	CSAKLLAGVGYEQYF
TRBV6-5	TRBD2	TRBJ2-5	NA	TGTGCCAGCAGTTGGGGGAGGGCCGATGAGACCCAGTACTTC	CASSWGRADETQYF
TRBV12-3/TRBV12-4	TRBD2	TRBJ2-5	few	TGTGCCAGCAGTGTCCGATCAGCGGGGCCCCAAGAGACCCAGTACTTC	CASSVRSAGPQETQYF
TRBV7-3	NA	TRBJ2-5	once	TGTGCCAGCAGCTTAAGGGCCGGGACAAGATACAATGAGCAGTACTTC	CASSLRAGTRYNEQYF
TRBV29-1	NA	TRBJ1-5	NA	TGCAGCGTTGGAAACAGAAATCAGCCCCAGCATTTT	CSVGNRNQPQHF
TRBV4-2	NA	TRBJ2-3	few	TGTGCCAGCAGTCAAGATGGTAGCACAGATACGCAGTATTTT	CASSQDGSTDTQYF
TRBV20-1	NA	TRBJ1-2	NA	TGCAGTGCCAGATCGGCACAGACCCTTTCCTCTAACTATGGCTACACCTTC	CSARSAQTLSSNYGYTF
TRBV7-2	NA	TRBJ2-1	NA	TGTGCCAGCAGCTACAGCTATAGTATTGGGTTCTACAATGAGCAGTTCTTC	CASSYSYSIGFYNEQFF
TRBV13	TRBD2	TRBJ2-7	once	TGTGCCAGCAGCTTTCTTCTAGCGGGAGCCTACGAGCAGTACTTC	CASSFLLAGAYEQYF
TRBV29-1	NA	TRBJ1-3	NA	TGCAGCGTTGAAGACCCCGAGGGCGGTGGGGGTGGAAACACCATATATTTT	CSVEDPEGGGGGNTIYF
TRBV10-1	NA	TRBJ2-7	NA	TGCGCCAGCAGTGACCTGTCCTACGAGCAGTACTTC	CASSDLSYEQYF
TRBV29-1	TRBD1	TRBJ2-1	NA	TGCAGCGTTGAAGATATTAGGACAGGGCGAGAGACCCAGTTCTTC	CSVEDIRTGRETQFF
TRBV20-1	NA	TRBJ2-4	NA	TGCAGTGCTAGAGATTCAACGGGGGACGGAAACATTCAGTACTTC	CSARDSTGDGNIQYF
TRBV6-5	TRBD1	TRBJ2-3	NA	TGTGCCAGCAGTAGACAGGGACAGCATACGCAGTATTTT	CASSRQGQHTQYF
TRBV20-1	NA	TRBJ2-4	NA	TGCAGTGCTAGAGATCCCCCAACCCAGTACTTC	CSARDPPTQYF
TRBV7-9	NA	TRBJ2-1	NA	TGTGCCAGCAGCCCCTACTGGACGGCGAGCTCCTACAATGAGCAGTTCTTC	CASSPYWTASSYNEQFF
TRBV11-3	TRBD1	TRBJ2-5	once	TGTGCCAGCAGCGCCGACGGGACAGGGGCCGAGACCCAGTACTTC	CASSADGTGAETQYF
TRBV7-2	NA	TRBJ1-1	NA	TGTGCCAGCAGCCTCGAGATCGGGGGGCCCACTGAAGCTTTCTTT	CASSLEIGGPTEAFF
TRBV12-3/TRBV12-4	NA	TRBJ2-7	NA	TGTGCCAGCAGTTTCCAAACTCTCTACGAGCAGTACTTC	CASSFQTLYEQYF
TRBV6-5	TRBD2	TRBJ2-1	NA	TGTGCCAGCAGTTACTTACGTGGTAGCGGGAACAATGAGCAGTTCTTC	CASSYLRGSGNNEQFF
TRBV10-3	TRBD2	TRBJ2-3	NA	TGTGCCATCAGTGGAAAAGCGGGAGTGCACACAGATACGCAGTATTTT	CAISGKAGVHTDTQYF
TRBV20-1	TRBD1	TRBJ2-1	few	TGCAGTGCTCCGACAGGGCCCTACAATGAGCAGTTCTTC	CSAPTGPYNEQFF
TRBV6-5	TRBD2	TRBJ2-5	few	TGTGCCAGCAGCTCTCGGACTAGCGGGAGAGCCTTAAAGACCCAGTACTTC	CASSSRTSGRALKTQYF
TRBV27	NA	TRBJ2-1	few	TGTGCCAGCACCGAAATTGGGGACCGTCCGCAGTTCTTC	CASTEIGDRPQFF
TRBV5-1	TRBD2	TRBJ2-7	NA	TGCGCCAGCAGCCCGGGACTAGTTTCGGTGTCAGACGAGCAGTACTTC	CASSPGLVSVSDEQYF
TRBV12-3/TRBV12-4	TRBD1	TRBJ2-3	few	TGTGCCAGCAGTTTTGTGCAGGGGGTTAAGGATACGCAGTATTTT	CASSFVQGVKDTQYF
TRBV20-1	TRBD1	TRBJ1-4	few	TGCAGTGCTTTGGGACAGAATAATGAAAAACTGTTTTTT	CSALGQNNEKLFF
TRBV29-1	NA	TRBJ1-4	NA	TGCAGCGTTTGGGGGGTCGGTGAAAAACTGTTTTTT	CSVWGVGEKLFF
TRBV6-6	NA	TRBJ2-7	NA	TGTGCCAGCAGTTCTAGGGTGTTGTTAGGTACGGATGAGCAGTACTTC	CASSSRVLLGTDEQYF
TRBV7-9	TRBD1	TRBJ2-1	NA	TGTGCCAGCAGCCCCGGGACAGGACAAAACAATGAGCAGTTCTTC	CASSPGTGQNNEQFF
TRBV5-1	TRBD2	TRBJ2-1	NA	TGCGCCAGCAGCTCATTAGCGGGAGGGCAATACAATGAGCAGTTCTTC	CASSSLAGGQYNEQFF
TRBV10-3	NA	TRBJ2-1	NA	TGTGCCAGCGCAGGGGTTAACAATGAGCAGTTCTTC	CASAGVNNEQFF
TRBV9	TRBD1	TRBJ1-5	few	TGTGCCAGCAGCGCGGGGGACAGGGCTCTCAATCAGCCCCAGCATTTT	CASSAGDRALNQPQHF
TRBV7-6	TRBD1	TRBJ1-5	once	TGTGCCAGCAGCTCGGGACAGGGGGCGAATCAGCCCCAGCATTTT	CASSSGQGANQPQHF
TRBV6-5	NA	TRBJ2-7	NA	TGTGCCAGCATTACACAGGGCTACGAGCAGTACTTC	CASITQGYEQYF
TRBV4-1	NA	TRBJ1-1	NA	TGCGCCAGCAGCCAAGATTTTGAAACTGAAGCTTTCTTT	CASSQDFETEAFF
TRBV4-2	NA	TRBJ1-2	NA	TGTGCCAGCAGCCAGGAGGGGGGGTCCCGTTATGGCTACACCTTC	CASSQEGGSRYGYTF
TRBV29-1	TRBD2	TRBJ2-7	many	TGCAGCGTTGCGAGCGGGAGGCCCTCCTACGAGCAGTACTTC	CSVASGRPSYEQYF
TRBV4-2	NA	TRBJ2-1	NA	TGTGCCAGCAGCCAAAGAAGGACGGGAAGCAAGACCCAGTTCTTC	CASSQRRTGSKTQFF
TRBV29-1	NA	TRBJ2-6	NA	TGCAGCGCTCGGAGGGGCTCTGGGGCCAACGTCCTGACTTTC	CSARRGSGANVLTF
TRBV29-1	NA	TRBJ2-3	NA	TGCAGCGGAAGAAGCACAGATACGCAGTATTTT	CSGRSTDTQYF
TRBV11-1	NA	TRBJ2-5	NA	TGTGCCAGCAGCCACCTTGAGGCGGGCGGGGAGACCCAGTACTTC	CASSHLEAGGETQYF
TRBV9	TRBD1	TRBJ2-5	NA	TGTGCCAGCAGTGGGACAGACCTCCAAGAGACCCAGTACTTC	CASSGTDLQETQYF
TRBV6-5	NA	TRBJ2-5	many	TGTGCCAGCGGCCAGGGTTGGGAGACCCAGTACTTC	CASGQGWETQYF
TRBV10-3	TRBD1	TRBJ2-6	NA	TGTGCCATCAGTGCCGCCGGGACAGGGGGCTCTGGGGCCAACGTCCTGACTTTC	CAISAAGTGGSGANVLTF
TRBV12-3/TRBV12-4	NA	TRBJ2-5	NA	TGTGCCCGCAGGGAAGGGCAAGAGACCCAGTACTTC	CARREGQETQYF
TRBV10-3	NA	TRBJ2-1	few	TGTGCCATCAGTGAGAGGGTAGTCGATGAGCAGTTCTTC	CAISERVVDEQFF
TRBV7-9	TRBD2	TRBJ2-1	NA	TGTGCCAGCAGCTTGCTAGCGGGACCTCACTACAATGAGCAGTTCTTC	CASSLLAGPHYNEQFF
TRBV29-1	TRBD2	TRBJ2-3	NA	TGCAGCACGGGACTAGCCACAGATACGCAGTATTTT	CSTGLATDTQYF
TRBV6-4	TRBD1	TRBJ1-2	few	TGTGCCAGCAGTAGGACAGGGGGCTACTATGGCTACACCTTC	CASSRTGGYYGYTF
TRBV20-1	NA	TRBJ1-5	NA	TGCAGTGCTAGAGCCATGGCACCTGGGGGCAATCAGCCCCAGCATTTT	CSARAMAPGGNQPQHF
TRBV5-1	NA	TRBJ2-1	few	TGCGCCAGCATCTTGGATGAGGCCTACAATGAGCAGTTCTTC	CASILDEAYNEQFF